These 30 T cell receptor beta chains came from one sample sequenced in a study of shared clonotypes between healthy human individuals. The data were produced by immunoSEQ multiplex PCR, yet TCRdb's version contains in-frame clones alone and is incomplete. Among under 150,000 clones listed, around 73% were seen once. Sequencing was done on a sample of memory CD8+ T cells sorted from blood. The subset was: CD45RO+ cells pooled with CCR7-negative TemRA cells. These receptors came from a woman in her 30s in good health.

The chain links TRBV2 to TRBJ2-2; 10 positions agree with TRBD2. Germline trimming cut 6 bases from V and 7 bases from J; bases unmatched to any gene: 5. Germline V CDR1 and CDR2: SNHLY, FYNNEI. The CDR3 is 14 amino acids. The CDR3, as DNA: TGTGCCAGCAGAGAGCGGGAGGGAGGCGGGGAGCTGTTTTTT. This codes for CASREREGGGELFF. Supplemented by reference TRBV2 and TRBJ2-2, the full variable domain reads EPEVTQTPSHQVTQMGQEVILRCVPISNHLYFYWYRQILGQKVEFLVSFYNNEISEKSEIFDDQFSVERPDGSNFTLKIRSTKLEDSAMYFCASREREGGGELFFGEGSRLTVL.

The chain joins TRBV11-2 to TRBJ2-5; D perhaps matches TRBD1 (5 bases). CDR1 and CDR2 (germline): SGHAT, FQNNGV. This CDR3 has 15 amino acids. The V gene lost 2 bases and the J gene lost 5 bases, with 15 bases spanning the gap. CDR3 sequence (DNA): TGTGCCAGCAGCTTACATCCGAAGGGGCGGGAGACCCAGTACTTC. This gives the protein CASSLHPKGRETQYF.

This sequence joins TRBV2 and TRBJ2-5; tentatively, D is TRBD1 or TRBD2 (5 bases each). The last part of the DNA fits TRBJ2-7 better; the J call may be wrong. CDR1 and CDR2 (germline): SNHLY, FYNNEI. The CDR3 length is 14 residues. The CDR3 sequence: CASIGAVRTYEQYF. The DNA of the CDR3 is TGTGCCAGCATCGGGGCGGTCAGGACCTACGAGCAGTACTTC.

The chain carries TRBV2 and TRBJ2-3, with TRBD1 matching 12 bases. Germline trimming cut 7 bases from V and 8 bases from J; bases unmatched to any gene: 13. This CDR3 spans 16 amino acids. CDR1 and CDR2 (germline): SNHLY, FYNNEI. CDR3 nucleotide sequence: TGTGCCAGCACCCCCAGGTTGGGACAGGGGGCTCGTACGCAGTATTTT. Amino acid sequence: CASTPRLGQGARTQYF.

In nucleotides, the CDR3 is TGTGCCAGCAGCTTTCGGGACAGGGAAACCAAAAACATTCAGTACTTC. This sequence encodes CASSFRDRETKNIQYF. The chain recombines TRBV5-6 with TRBJ2-4, with 9 bases that match TRBD1. The junction had 5 bases not matched to a gene; V was cut back by 2 bases and J by 2 bases. From germline, CDR1 is SGHDT and CDR2 YYEEEE. This CDR3 spans 16 amino acids.

V usage is TRBV28 and J usage is TRBJ1-6; D uncertain. The CDR3 has 15 residues. Germline V gives CDR1 MDHEN, CDR2 SYDVKM. V lost 3 bases to trimming and J lost 7 bases, with 13 bases between them. CDR3 DNA sequence: TGTGCCAGCAGTTTGCCGCTGGACGGCAATTCACCCCTCCACTTT. Its translation is CASSLPLDGNSPLHF. The variable domain in full, completed from reference TRBV28 and TRBJ1-6, reads DVKVTQSSRYLVKRTGEKVFLECVQDMDHENMFWYRQDPGLGLRLIYFSYDVKMKEKGDIPEGYSVSREKKERFSLILESASTNQTSMYLCASSLPLDGNSPLHFGNGTRLTVT.

This clone was seen just once. V is TRBV4-1 and J is TRBJ2-1, with D possibly TRBD1 on 5 matching bases. Between the trimmed V and J ends, which lost 5 bases and 8 bases, there was a span of 13 bases. This CDR3 spans 13 amino acids. CDR1 and CDR2 from the germline V gene are MGHRA and YSYEKL. The CDR3 DNA is TGCGCCAGCAGCGACCGCAGGGCCTATGAGCAGTTCTTC. Encoded protein: CASSDRRAYEQFF.

The V and J genes are TRBV27 and TRBJ1-2; TRBD1 matches at 12 bases. Germline V gene lookup returns CDR1 MNHEY and CDR2 SMNVEV (reference sequence). Unmatched junction bases numbered 6, after V lost 6 bases and J lost 4 bases. The CDR3 is 15 residues long. CDR3 DNA: TGTGCCAGCAGGCGAGGGACAGGGGGCTTCTATGGCTACACCTTC. Translated: CASRRGTGGFYGYTF.

This clone was counted at least ten times. The genes are TRBV28 and TRBJ2-3; 9 bases line up with TRBD1. The ends lost 4 bases at V and 3 bases at J; junction bases unmatched: 5. Per germline, CDR1 MDHEN and CDR2 SYDVKM. There are 15 residues in the CDR3. In nucleotides, the CDR3 is TGTGCCAGCAGTTCCGGACAGGGGTCTACAGATACGCAGTATTTT. It yields the protein CASSSGQGSTDTQYF.

The rearrangement uses TRBV28 and TRBJ2-1; D unresolved. From germline, CDR1 is MDHEN and CDR2 SYDVKM. The CDR3 covers 13 residues. The V gene lost 2 bases and the J gene lost 5 bases, with 7 bases spanning the gap. In DNA, the CDR3 is TGTGCCAGCAGTTTAGGCGGCCACAATGAGCAGTTCTTC. Translated, it gives CASSLGGHNEQFF.

Only a few counts were recorded for this clone. The CDR3 DNA reads as TGTGCCAGCAGTTACTCGTTGGGGGATAGCGGGGAGCTGTTTTTT. It translates to CASSYSLGDSGELFF. This sequence joins TRBV6-5 and TRBJ2-2; either TRBD1 or TRBD2 may fit D (5 bases each). Germline-derived CDR1 and CDR2 are MNHEY and SVGAGI. Trimming shortened V by 0 bases and J by 7 bases, and 12 bases separated the two germline ends. CDR3 length equals 15 residues.

The V call is TRBV6-1, the J call TRBJ2-7; D unresolved. V was clipped by 9 bases and J by 10 bases, with 13 bases between them. This CDR3 region has 10 residues. Germline CDR1 is MNHNS and CDR2 is SASEGT. CDR3 nucleotide sequence: TGTGCCAGTTTCGAGGTTCGTCAGTACTTC. As protein: CASFEVRQYF.

This chain links TRBV27 with TRBJ2-7; possibly TRBD1 or TRBD2 for D (5 bases each). Trimming removed 3 bases at V and 2 bases at J, with 11 bases between. Looked up from germline, CDR1 is MNHEY and CDR2 is SMNVEV (reference sequence). The CDR3 runs 14 residues. CDR3 loop: CASSLGVAPYEQYF. The CDR3 nucleotides are TGTGCCAGCAGTTTGGGGGTGGCACCCTACGAGCAGTACTTC.

The chain uses TRBV11-2 and TRBJ2-7; D might be TRBD1 (6 bases). The CDR3 loop spans 15 amino acids. Germline values: CDR1 SGHAT, CDR2 FQNNGV. Trimming cost V 4 bases and J 0 bases, with 13 bases left between them. CDR3: CASSSRTASSYEQYF. CDR3 nucleotide sequence: TGTGCCAGCAGCTCCCGGACAGCGAGCTCCTACGAGCAGTACTTC.

This chain uses TRBV25-1 with TRBJ2-2, with D hard to call. The CDR3 is 13 amino acids. The germline V and J ends were trimmed by 7 bases and 8 bases, with 14 bases remaining between them. CDR1 and CDR2 from the germline V gene are MGHDK and SYGVNS. The CDR3 reads CASNSPAGGELFF. CDR3 DNA sequence: TGTGCCAGCAACTCCCCCGCCGGGGGGGAGCTGTTTTTT.

This clone was seen ten or more times. The junction and the germline gene differ at one end; a read error may be behind it. At the DNA level, this CDR3 is encoded by other sequences in the same sample as well. The chain employs TRBV7-8 and TRBJ2-7; TRBD2 aligns across 10 bases. The CDR3 is made up of 16 amino acids. Germline loops: CDR1 SGHVS, CDR2 FQNEAQ. CDR3: CASSQGLAVSSYEQYF. The CDR3, as DNA: TGCGCCAGCAGCCAAGGACTAGCGGTTTCATCCTACGAGCAGTACTTC.

The rearrangement joins TRBV23-1 to TRBJ1-5; D uncertain. TRBV23-1 is an open reading frame whose function is uncertain. This CDR3 is 15 amino acids long. Trimming removed 6 bases at V and 3 bases at J, with 15 bases between. The CDR3 reads CASRASRRFNQPQHF. CDR3 coding DNA: TGCGCCAGCAGAGCCTCACGACGGTTCAATCAGCCCCAGCATTTT.

The genes are TRBV19 and TRBJ2-3, with D uncertain. Germline V lookup: CDR1 LNHDA, CDR2 SQIVND (reference sequence). With 4 bases removed from V and 6 bases from J, the gap between germline ends came to 11 bases. The CDR3 has 13 residues. CDR3 bases: TGTGCCAGTAGTAAGGAGTGGTGGGATACGCAGTATTTT. Its protein product is CASSKEWWDTQYF. The whole variable domain, remainder taken from reference TRBV19 and TRBJ2-3, is DGGITQSPKYLFRKEGQNVTLSCEQNLNHDAMYWYRQDPGQGLRLIYYSQIVNDFQKGDIAEGYSVSREKKESFPLTVTSAQKNPTAFYLCASSKEWWDTQYFGPGTRLTVL.

The gene calls are TRBV29-1 and TRBJ1-1, with D tentatively TRBD1 (6 bases). V lost 5 bases to trimming and J lost 1 base, with 8 bases between them. This CDR3 has 12 amino acids. Germline CDR1 reads SQVTM; CDR2 reads ANQGSEA. The DNA of the CDR3 is TGCAGCGTTTCAGGGGAGAACACTGAAGCTTTCTTT. Encoded protein: CSVSGENTEAFF.

This chain links TRBV7-3 with TRBJ2-7; D ambiguous. Germline V gene data show CDR1 as SGHTA and CDR2 as FQGTGA. The V end lost 3 bases, the J end lost 3 bases, and 15 bases lay between the germline ends. This CDR3 spans 15 amino acids. CDR3 nucleotides: TGTGCCAGCAGCTTCTCGGCGGACGCCCACTACGAGCAGTACTTC. This encodes CASSFSADAHYEQYF.

The chain uses TRBV25-1 and TRBJ2-7, with D possibly being TRBD1 or TRBD2 (5 bases each). This CDR3 spans 14 amino acids. The germline CDR1 and CDR2 sequences are MGHDK and SYGVNS. Trimming left V 2 bases short and J 5 bases short, with 13 bases between. The CDR3 protein is CASSEVGTGNEQYF. CDR3 coding DNA: TGTGCCAGCAGTGAAGTAGGGACGGGGAACGAGCAGTACTTC.

This rearrangement joins TRBV28 to TRBJ2-2; no reliable D call. From germline, CDR1 is MDHEN and CDR2 SYDVKM. The germline V and J ends were trimmed by 7 bases and 7 bases, with 16 bases remaining between them. CDR3 length: 14 amino acids. The CDR3: CASTLGGVSGELFF. In DNA, the CDR3 is TGTGCCAGCACACTCGGCGGAGTCAGCGGGGAGCTGTTTTTT.

Comment on this clone: Within the sample, other DNA sequences also encode this same CDR3. The chain employs TRBV6-6 and TRBJ2-4; D remains unclear. The CDR3 is 15 residues long. Trimming took off 5 bases at V and 0 bases at J, with 11 bases between the two ends. Germline V lookup: CDR1 MNHNY, CDR2 SVGAGI (reference sequence). CDR3 loop: CASSASRLAKNIQYF. Written as DNA, the CDR3 is TGTGCCAGCAGTGCCTCTCGACTAGCCAAAAACATTCAGTACTTC.

This chain joins TRBV11-2 and TRBJ1-5; D gene ambiguous. The CDR3 is made up of 13 amino acids. The germline V and J ends were trimmed by 1 base and 5 bases, with 6 bases remaining between them. In germline, CDR1 is SGHAT, CDR2 FQNNGV. The CDR3 DNA sequence: TGTGCCAGCAGCTTAGGCCGGGATCAGCCCCAGCATTTT. It encodes CASSLGRDQPQHF.

This clone was picked up one time. The rearrangement links TRBV5-4 to TRBJ1-1, with D unresolved. The germline V gene encodes CDR1 SGHNT and CDR2 YYREEE (reference sequence). With 0 bases removed from V and 5 bases from J, the gap between germline ends came to 14 bases. This CDR3 has 15 residues. CDR3 nucleotide sequence: TGTGCCAGCAGCTTGGTGGCAGCTCGAAGTACTGAAGCTTTCTTT. Protein sequence: CASSLVAARSTEAFF.

V usage is TRBV29-1 and J usage is TRBJ1-1, with no clear D. V dropped 7 bases and J dropped 6 bases, with 3 bases sitting between them. Germline V gene sequence: CDR1 SQVTM, CDR2 ANQGSEA. The CDR3 has 8 amino acids. CDR3 in DNA: TGCAGCGACGCTGAAGCTTTCTTT. It is translated as CSDAEAFF.

V and J are TRBV6-1 and TRBJ2-3, with TRBD2 matching 8 bases. CDR1 is MNHNS and CDR2 is SASEGT in the germline V gene. J was trimmed by 0 bases and V by 7 bases; bases with no gene match: 3. The CDR3 is made up of 14 amino acids. The CDR3 loop is CASTASGSTDTQYF. In DNA form, the CDR3 reads TGTGCCAGCACCGCTAGCGGGAGCACAGATACGCAGTATTTT.

This rearrangement joins TRBV7-9 to TRBJ2-7, with D maybe TRBD2 (5 bases). V lost 1 base and J lost 3, with 10 bases in between. Germline V gene lookup returns CDR1 SEHNR and CDR2 FQNEAQ (reference sequence). The CDR3 contains 14 residues. The CDR3 DNA is TGTGCCAGCAGCTTAGGGAGCGGCCTCTACGAGCAGTACTTC. Translation gives CASSLGSGLYEQYF. The entire variable domain, with the rest obtained from reference TRBV7-9 and TRBJ2-7, is as follows: DTGVSQNPRHKITKRGQNVTFRCDPISEHNRLYWYRQTLGQGPEFLTYFQNEAQLEKSRLLSDRFSAERPKGSFSTLEIQRTEQGDSAMYLCASSLGSGLYEQYFGPGTRLTVT.

The CDR3 DNA reads as TGTGCCAGCAGTGAGGGACAGGCGGCCTATGGCTACACCTTC. Its protein product is CASSEGQAAYGYTF. The chain combines TRBV6-4 with TRBJ1-2, with 8 bases aligning to TRBD1. Germline V gives CDR1 MRHNA, CDR2 SNTAGT. The J segment lost 4 bases and the V segment lost 3 bases, leaving 4 bases of the junction unmatched. The CDR3 is 14 residues long.

The chain uses TRBV4-2 and TRBJ1-5, with unresolved D. Trimming shortened V by 0 bases and J by 7 bases, and 4 bases separated the two germline ends. Per the germline V gene, CDR1 is LGHNA and CDR2 is YNFKEQ. The CDR3 covers 12 residues. The CDR3 reads CASSQENQPQHF. CDR3 bases: TGTGCCAGCAGCCAAGAGAACCAGCCCCAGCATTTT.